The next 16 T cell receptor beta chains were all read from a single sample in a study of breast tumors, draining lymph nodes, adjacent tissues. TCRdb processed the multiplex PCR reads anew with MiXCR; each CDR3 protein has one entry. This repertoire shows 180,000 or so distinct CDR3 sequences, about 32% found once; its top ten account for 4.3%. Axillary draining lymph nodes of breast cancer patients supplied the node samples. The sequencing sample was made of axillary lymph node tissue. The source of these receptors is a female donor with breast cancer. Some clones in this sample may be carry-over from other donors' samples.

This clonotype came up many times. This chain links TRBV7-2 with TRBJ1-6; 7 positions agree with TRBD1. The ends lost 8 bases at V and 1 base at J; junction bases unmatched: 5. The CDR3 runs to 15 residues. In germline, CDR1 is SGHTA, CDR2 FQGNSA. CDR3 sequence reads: CASRQGESYNSPLHF. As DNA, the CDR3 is TGTGCCAGCCGACAGGGAGAGTCCTATAATTCACCCCTCCACTTT.

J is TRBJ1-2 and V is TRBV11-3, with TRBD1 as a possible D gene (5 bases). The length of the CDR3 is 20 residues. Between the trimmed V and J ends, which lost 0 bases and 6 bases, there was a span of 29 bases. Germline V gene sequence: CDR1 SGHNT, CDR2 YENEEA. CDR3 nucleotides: TGTGCCAGCAGCTTAGATTCTGAGGCGCGGTACTGCCCAGGCAGGGATGGCTACACCTTC. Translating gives CASSLDSEARYCPGRDGYTF.

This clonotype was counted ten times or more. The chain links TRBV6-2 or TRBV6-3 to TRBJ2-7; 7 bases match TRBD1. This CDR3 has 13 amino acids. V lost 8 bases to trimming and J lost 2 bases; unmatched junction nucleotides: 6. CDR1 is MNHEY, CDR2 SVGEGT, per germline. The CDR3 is CASRTTGAYEQYF. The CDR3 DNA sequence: TGTGCCAGCCGAACTACAGGGGCCTACGAGCAGTACTTC.

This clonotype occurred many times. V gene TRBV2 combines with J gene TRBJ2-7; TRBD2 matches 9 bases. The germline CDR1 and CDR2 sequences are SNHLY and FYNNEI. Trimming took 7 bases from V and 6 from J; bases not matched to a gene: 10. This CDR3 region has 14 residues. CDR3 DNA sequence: TGTGCCAGCACCGCCGGGACTAGCTTAGGCGAGCAGTACTTC. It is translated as CASTAGTSLGEQYF.

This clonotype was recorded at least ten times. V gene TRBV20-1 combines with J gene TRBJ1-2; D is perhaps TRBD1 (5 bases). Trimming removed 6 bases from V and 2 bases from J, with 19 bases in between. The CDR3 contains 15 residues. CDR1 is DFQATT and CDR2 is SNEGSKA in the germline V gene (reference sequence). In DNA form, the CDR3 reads TGCAGTGCCGAGGTGGCAGGGTTTCGAAACTATGGCTACACCTTC. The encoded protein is CSAEVAGFRNYGYTF.

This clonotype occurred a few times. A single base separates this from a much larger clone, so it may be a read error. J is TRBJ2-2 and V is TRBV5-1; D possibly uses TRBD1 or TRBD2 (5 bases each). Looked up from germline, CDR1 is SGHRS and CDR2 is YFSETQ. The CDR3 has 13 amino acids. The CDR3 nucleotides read TGCGCCAGCAGTCCCACGAACACCGGGGACCTGTTTTTT. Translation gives CASSPTNTGDLFF.

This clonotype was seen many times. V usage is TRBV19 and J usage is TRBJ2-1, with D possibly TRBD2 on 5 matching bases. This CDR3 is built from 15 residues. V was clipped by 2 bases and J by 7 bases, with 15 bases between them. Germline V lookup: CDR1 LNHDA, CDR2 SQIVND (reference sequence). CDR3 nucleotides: TGTGCCAGTAGTATATTTCTCCGGGGTAGTAATGAGCAGTTCTTC. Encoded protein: CASSIFLRGSNEQFF.

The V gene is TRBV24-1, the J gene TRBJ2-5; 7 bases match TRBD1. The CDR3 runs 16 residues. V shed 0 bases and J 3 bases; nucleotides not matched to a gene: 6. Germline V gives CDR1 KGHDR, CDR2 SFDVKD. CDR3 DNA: TGTGCCACCAGTGATTTGTGGGCAGGGGGAAAAGAGACCCAGTACTTC. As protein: CATSDLWAGGKETQYF.

The CDR3 DNA reads TGTGCCATCAGTGCCTCGGGGCAGGAAGATTACGAGCAGTACTTC. This codes for CAISASGQEDYEQYF. The chain carries TRBV10-3 and TRBJ2-7, with D perhaps matching TRBD1 or TRBD2 (5 bases each). CDR3 length equals 15 residues. Germline values: CDR1 ENHRY, CDR2 SYGVKD. Trimming took off 4 bases at V and 4 bases at J, with 17 bases between the two ends.

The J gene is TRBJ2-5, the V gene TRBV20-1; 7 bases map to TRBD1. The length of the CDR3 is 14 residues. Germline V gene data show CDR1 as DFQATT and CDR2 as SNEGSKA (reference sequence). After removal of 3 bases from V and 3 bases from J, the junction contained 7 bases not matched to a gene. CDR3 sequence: CSASSLGQEETQYF. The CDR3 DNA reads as TGCAGTGCTAGCAGCTTAGGACAGGAAGAGACCCAGTACTTC.

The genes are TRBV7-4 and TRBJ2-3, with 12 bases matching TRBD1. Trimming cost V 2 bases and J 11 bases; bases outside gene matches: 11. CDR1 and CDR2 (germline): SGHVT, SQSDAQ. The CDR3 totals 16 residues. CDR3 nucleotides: TGTGCCAGCAGCTTAATGGGACAGGGGGCGCGTAATGAGCAGTATTTT. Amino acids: CASSLMGQGARNEQYF.

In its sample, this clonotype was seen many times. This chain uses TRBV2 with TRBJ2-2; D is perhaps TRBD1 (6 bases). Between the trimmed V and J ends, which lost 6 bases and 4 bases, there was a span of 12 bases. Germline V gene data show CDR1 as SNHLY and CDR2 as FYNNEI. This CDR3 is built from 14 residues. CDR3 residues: CASRLQGTTGELFF. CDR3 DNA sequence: TGTGCCAGCAGGCTACAGGGAACCACCGGGGAGCTGTTTTTT.

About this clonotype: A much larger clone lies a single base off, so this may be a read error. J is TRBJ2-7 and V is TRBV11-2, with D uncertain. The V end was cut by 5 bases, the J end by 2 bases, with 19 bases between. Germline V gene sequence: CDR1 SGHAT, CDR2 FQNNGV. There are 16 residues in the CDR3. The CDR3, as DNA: TGTGCCAGCAGCCCCACGGGCCGACGGAGAGCCTACGAGCAGTACTTC. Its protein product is CASSPTGRRRAYEQYF. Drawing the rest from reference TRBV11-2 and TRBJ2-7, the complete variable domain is EAGVAQSPRYKIIEKRQSVAFWCNPISGHATLYWYQQILGQGPKLLIQFQNNGVVDDSQLPKDRFSAERLKGVDSTLKIQPAKLEDSAVYLCASSPTGRRRAYEQYFGPGTRLTVT.

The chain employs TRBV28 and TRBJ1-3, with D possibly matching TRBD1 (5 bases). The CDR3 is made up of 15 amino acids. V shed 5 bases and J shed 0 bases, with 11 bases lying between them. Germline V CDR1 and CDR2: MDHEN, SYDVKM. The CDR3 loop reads CASSADNNSGNTIYF. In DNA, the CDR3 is TGTGCCAGCAGTGCGGACAACAACTCTGGAAACACCATATATTTT.

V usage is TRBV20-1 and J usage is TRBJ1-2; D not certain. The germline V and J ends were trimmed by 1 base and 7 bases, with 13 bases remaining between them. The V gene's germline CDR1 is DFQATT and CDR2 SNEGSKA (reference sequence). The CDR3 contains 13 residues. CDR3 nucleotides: TGCAGTGCTAGAGCAACCGTGGTATCTGGCTACACCTTC. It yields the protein CSARATVVSGYTF.

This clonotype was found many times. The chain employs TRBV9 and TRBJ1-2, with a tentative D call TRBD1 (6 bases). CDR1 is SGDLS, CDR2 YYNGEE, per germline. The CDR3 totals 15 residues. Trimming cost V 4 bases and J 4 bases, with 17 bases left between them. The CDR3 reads CASSNDRGDGYGYTF. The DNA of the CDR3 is TGTGCCAGCAGCAATGATAGGGGGGACGGCTATGGCTACACCTTC.